The subject of this entry is one T cell receptor beta chain. As yet, its antigen is unknown. Germline CDR1 SGHNT, CDR2 YYREEE (reference sequence). This CDR3 is built from 15 residues. With 3 bases clipped from V and 4 bases from J, the junction kept 6 bases outside the gene matches. This PCR relied on a set of 60 Vbeta primers and 13 Jbeta primers. Repertoires were generated with immunoSEQ multiplex PCR, while TCRdb's copy carries only in-frame clones and drops some. The sample gives about 160,000 clones, about 65% of which show up once; around 6.8% is in the top ten. This record belongs to a study of cytomegalovirus exposure and HLA in healthy donors. Study-level points and caveats: Cytomegalovirus status was reportedly diagnosed by the classifier with high specificity and sensitivity. A highly shared variant cluster was judged a likely technical artifact. Later analysis suggested links between common viral pathogens and several top significant clusters.

The rearrangement uses TRBV5-4 and TRBJ1-4, with TRBD1 matching 7 bases. Sequencing input: PBMCs. The TCR sequence derives from a man aged 35-49 years in good health and CMV-seropositive. This CDR3 reads CASSSPGQLNEKLFF. The CDR3 coding sequence is TGTGCCAGCAGCTCCCCGGGACAGCTTAATGAAAAACTGTTTTTT.